The present TCR beta chain was sequenced within a study of regulatory dendritic cells for organ transplantation. Trimming pared 5 bases from V and 1 base from J, leaving 8 bases between. This CDR3 is 13 amino acids long. The germline V gene encodes CDR1 SGHTA and CDR2 FQGTGA. Only in-frame clones appear in the TCRdb table, and some are missing; sequencing was by immunoSEQ multiplex PCR. The table has roughly 20,000 clones, 70% to 85% seen once. Concerning this clone itself: Its specificity is not known.

Sorted T cells were CFSE-labeled and cultured 4 to 5 days with allogeneic regulatory or mature dendritic cells at 1:10. Study results and caveats: Naive T cells showed high diversity, memory cells less, memory CD8+ least.

The sequence was obtained from a human donor in good health. The sample taken for sequencing was memory CD4+ T cells from blood cultured with regulatory dendritic cells. The subset was: CD45RO+ memory T cells. V usage is TRBV7-3 and J usage is TRBJ1-1; no clear D. CDR3 in DNA: TGTGCCAGCAGCCCGCGCGGGAACACTGAAGCTTTCTTT. This gives the protein CASSPRGNTEAFF. Supplemented by reference TRBV7-3 and TRBJ1-1, the full variable domain reads GAGVSQTPSNKVTEKGKYVELRCDPISGHTALYWYRQSLGQGPEFLIYFQGTGAADDSGLPNDRFFAVRPEGSVSTLKIQRTERGDSAVYLCASSPRGNTEAFFGQGTRLTVV.